This section outlines one T cell receptor beta chain sequence together with its context. This clonotype was detected many times. The antigen this receptor binds is unknown. No base-level quality is on record; no much larger clone is a single base apart. Stable Graves' hyperthyroidism was defined as the absence of progression to ophthalmopathy over 18 months of follow-up. Hyperthyroidism patients were newly diagnosed, with disease duration under 2 months, and aged 18 to 65 years. Exclusion was applied to patients with uncontrolled infections, other autoimmune diseases, pregnancy or lactation. Diagnoses were established on the basis of clinical symptoms, serum thyroxine and TRAb, thyroid ultrasound, and orbital computed tomography. PBMCs were separated from 10 ml of fresh peripheral blood using Ficoll-Paque density gradient centrifugation. Total RNA was extracted using Trizol reagent, and RNA quality was assessed on an Agilent 2100 Bioanalyzer.

The TCR beta CDR3 regions were amplified from RNA transcripts. For the first round of RT-PCR on the TCR CDR3, the HTBI primer set was used together with the Qiagen OneStep RT-PCR kit. A second multiplex PCR round built the libraries, followed by size selection and purification. Libraries were sequenced paired-end with 100 bp reads on an Illumina HiSeq2000. Processing in the source paper ran as follows. Raw data were processed with SOAPnuke, discarding reads with adapters, uncalled bases, mean Phred below 15, or no exact constant-primer or identifier match. COPE v1.2.5 was used to merge the high-quality paired reads, and each unique nucleotide sequence was defined as a clonotype. Clonotypes were aligned to IMGT TRBV, TRBD and TRBJ reference segments using MiTCR v1.1. Only V-J combinations with frequency above 0.0001, covering 99% to 99.2% of repertoires, were analysed. A TCS score was defined as the ratio of F50 (clonal expansion) to E x V (chaos), with BLOSUM62-based TCRdist applied between CDR3 peptides within each V-J. Welch's t-statistics and random forest reduced fewer than 550 V-J features to about 12, which were used in a naive Bayes classifier (R e1071). In TCRdb, the public reads were trimmed at Q25 with fastp and aligned with MiXCR, with productive beta chains retained. For every CDR3 protein sequence, its rows merge into one entry that carries the most common genes and DNA. TCRdb, rather than the study authors, made the V and J calls. The sample table records 300,000 to 400,000 distinct CDR3 sequences; roughly 23% of these occur just once. 50% of the sample rests with the top ten.

For this chain, trimming is 5 bases at the V end and 6 bases at the J end, and the number of junction bases without a gene match is 8. The cysteine opens and the phenylalanine closes a CDR3 of 14 amino acids. Only the CDR3 region is kept as DNA, spanning 42 bases read in frame from base 1. CDR1 and CDR2 were assigned from the germline V gene (reference sequence) as PRHDT and FYEKMQ. This sample is drawn from a study of T cells in Graves' hyperthyroidism and ophthalmopathy (dated by TCRdb to between 2019 and 2020). Concerning the study at large: Peripheral blood was collected at initial diagnosis, before any treatment. A discovery cohort of about 95 patients, approximately 44 with Graves' ophthalmopathy and about 58 with stable Graves' hyperthyroidism, was used to find distinguishing TCR V-J signatures. An independent validation cohort of some 18 hyperthyroidism patients and 17 patients who later progressed to ophthalmopathy tested prospective prediction of ophthalmopathy. The approximately 95 discovery patients were divided at random into training and test sets in a 7:3 ratio. In addition, the study compared T-cell repertoires in thyroid tissue and in blood from several Graves' hyperthyroidism patients. After blood sampling, hyperthyroidism patients were treated with methimazole at a starting dose of 30 mg daily, and ophthalmopathy patients were treated with high-dose intravenous methylprednisolone. According to the paper, TCR Vbeta CDR3 sequencing was carried out on about 140 peripheral blood samples, which came from 40 to 45 ophthalmopathy, roughly 75 hyperthyroidism and about 17 progressor patients.

Study-wide conclusions, independent of this receptor: Most expanded thyroid clonotypes (frequency above 0.001) were also found in blood, which suggests that blood repertoires may mirror thyroid immune responses. Sample size was not statistically predetermined, and investigators were not blinded to group allocation. In cross-validation, a model built on a 13 V-J signature told ophthalmopathy apart from stable hyperthyroidism with 85% to 90% sensitivity and roughly 83% specificity, and in testing the same model reached 80%/75%. In validation, the model predicted progression to ophthalmopathy with over 60% sensitivity and about 72% specificity, a median of about 6.7 months before onset.

The chain joins TRBV13 to TRBJ2-3; 7 central nucleotides agree with TRBD1. The material sequenced was blood. The sequence was obtained from a woman aged 45-60 years with Graves' hyperthyroidism. The DNA reads as follows: TGTGCCAGCAGCGAGCGACAGGGTAGGGATACGCAGTATTTT. Its amino acids are CASSERQGRDTQYF.